This TCR beta chain was sequenced in a study of shared clonotypes between healthy human individuals. This clone was found a few times. Its antigen is still unknown. Other DNA sequences in the sample encode the same CDR3. In germline, CDR1 is SGHNT, CDR2 YENEEA. This CDR3 spans 13 amino acids. V lost 1 base and J lost 4, with 4 bases in between. It was 150 to 250 ng DNA, about 30,000 T cell genomes, that sorted-subset replicate PCRs used. Assay: immunoSEQ multiplex PCR; the TCRdb copy retains only in-frame clones and omits some. Altogether about 2.5 million clones are present, just under 95% being singletons, with the ten largest covering approximately 0.41%. General study results and limits: Naive subsets generally had larger estimated richness than memory subsets.

The sequence came from a man between 18 and 35 years old in good health. Some clones in this sample may be carry-over from other donors' samples. The J gene is TRBJ2-2, the V gene TRBV11-3; D unresolved. Specimen: naive CD4+ T cells from PBMCs. Subset of the sample: CD45RA+ positively selected. CDR3 DNA sequence: TGTGCCAGCAGCTTAGTCGGCACCGGGGAGCTGTTTTTT. Protein product: CASSLVGTGELFF.